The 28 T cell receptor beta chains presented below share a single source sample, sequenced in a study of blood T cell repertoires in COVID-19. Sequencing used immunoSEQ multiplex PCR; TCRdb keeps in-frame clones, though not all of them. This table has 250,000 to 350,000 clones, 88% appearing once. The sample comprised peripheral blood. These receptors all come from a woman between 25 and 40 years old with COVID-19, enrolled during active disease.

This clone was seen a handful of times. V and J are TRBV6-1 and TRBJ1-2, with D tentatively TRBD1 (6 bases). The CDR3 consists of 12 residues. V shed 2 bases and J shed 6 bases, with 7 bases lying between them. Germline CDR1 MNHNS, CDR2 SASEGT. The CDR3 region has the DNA TGTGCCAGCAGTGAAAAGGGGGATGGCTACACCTTC. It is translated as CASSEKGDGYTF.

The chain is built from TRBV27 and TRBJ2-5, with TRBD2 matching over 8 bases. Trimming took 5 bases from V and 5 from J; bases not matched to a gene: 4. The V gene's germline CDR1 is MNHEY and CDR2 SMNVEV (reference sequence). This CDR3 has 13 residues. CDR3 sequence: CASSVAGRETQYF. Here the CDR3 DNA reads TGTGCCAGCAGTGTAGCGGGACGGGAGACCCAGTACTTC.

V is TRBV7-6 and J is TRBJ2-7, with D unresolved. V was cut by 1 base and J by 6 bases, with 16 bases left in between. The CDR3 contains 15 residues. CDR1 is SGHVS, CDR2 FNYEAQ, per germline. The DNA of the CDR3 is TGTGCCAGCAGCTTAGACCTCATAAGAAGTAGCGAGCAGTACTTC. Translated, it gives CASSLDLIRSSEQYF.

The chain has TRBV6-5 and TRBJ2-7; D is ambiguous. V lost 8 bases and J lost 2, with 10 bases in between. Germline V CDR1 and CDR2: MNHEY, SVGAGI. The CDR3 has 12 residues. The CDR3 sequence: CASLADTYEQYF. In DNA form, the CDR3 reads TGTGCCAGCCTTGCTGACACCTACGAGCAGTACTTC.

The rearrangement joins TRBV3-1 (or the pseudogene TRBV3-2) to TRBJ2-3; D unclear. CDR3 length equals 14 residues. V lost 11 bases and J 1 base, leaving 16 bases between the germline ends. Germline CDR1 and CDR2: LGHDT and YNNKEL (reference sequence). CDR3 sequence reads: CAARLEKGTDTQYF. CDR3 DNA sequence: TGTGCCGCGCGCCTCGAAAAAGGCACAGATACGCAGTATTTT.

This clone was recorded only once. The CDR3 DNA reads as TGCGCCAGCAGCCATGCCGACAGGGACACCGGGGAGCTGTTTTTT. Encoded protein: CASSHADRDTGELFF. This sequence joins TRBV4-1 and TRBJ2-2, with 7 bases aligning to TRBD1. J was trimmed by 3 bases and V by 3 bases; bases with no gene match: 4. In germline, CDR1 is MGHRA, CDR2 YSYEKL. CDR3 length equals 15 residues.

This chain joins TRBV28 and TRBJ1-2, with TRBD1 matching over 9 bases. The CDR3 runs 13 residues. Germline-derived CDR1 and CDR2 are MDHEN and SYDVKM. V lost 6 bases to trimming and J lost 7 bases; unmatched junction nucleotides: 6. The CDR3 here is CASRLTGGFGYTF. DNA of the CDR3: TGTGCCAGCAGGCTTACAGGGGGCTTTGGCTACACCTTC.

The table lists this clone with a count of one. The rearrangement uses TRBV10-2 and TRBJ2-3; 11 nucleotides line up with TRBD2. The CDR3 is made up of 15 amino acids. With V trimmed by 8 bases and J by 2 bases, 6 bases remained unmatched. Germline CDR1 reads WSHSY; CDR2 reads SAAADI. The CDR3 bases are TGCGCCAGCTGGGGACTAGCGGAACTCACAGATACGCAGTATTTT. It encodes CASWGLAELTDTQYF.

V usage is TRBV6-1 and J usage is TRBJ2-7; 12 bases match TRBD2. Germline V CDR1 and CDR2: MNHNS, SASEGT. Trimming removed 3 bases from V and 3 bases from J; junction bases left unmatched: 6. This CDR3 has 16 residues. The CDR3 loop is CASSEASGRANYEQYF. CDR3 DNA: TGTGCCAGCAGTGAGGCTAGCGGGAGGGCCAACTACGAGCAGTACTTC.

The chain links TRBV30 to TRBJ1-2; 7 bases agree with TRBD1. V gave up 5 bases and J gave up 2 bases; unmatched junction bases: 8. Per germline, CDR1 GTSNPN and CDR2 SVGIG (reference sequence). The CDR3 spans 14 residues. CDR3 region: CAWGTVGLNYGYTF. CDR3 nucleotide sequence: TGTGCCTGGGGGACAGTAGGATTGAACTATGGCTACACCTTC.

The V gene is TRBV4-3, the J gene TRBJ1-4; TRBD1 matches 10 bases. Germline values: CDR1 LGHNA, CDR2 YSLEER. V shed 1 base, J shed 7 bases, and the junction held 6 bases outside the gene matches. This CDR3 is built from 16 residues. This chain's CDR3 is CASSQARTGGVEKLFF. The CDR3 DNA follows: TGCGCCAGCAGCCAAGCTCGGACAGGGGGGGTTGAAAAACTGTTTTTT.

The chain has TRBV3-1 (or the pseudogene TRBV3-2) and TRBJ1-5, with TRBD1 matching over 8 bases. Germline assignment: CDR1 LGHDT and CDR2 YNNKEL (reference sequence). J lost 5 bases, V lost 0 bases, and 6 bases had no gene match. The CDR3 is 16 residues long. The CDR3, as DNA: TGTGCCAGCAGCCAAGATCAATCAGGGGGCCATCAGCCCCAGCATTTT. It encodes CASSQDQSGGHQPQHF.

The CDR3 DNA is TGTGCCAGCAGCGTTGACAGCCTCTATGGCTACACCTTC. This gives the protein CASSVDSLYGYTF. The chain joins TRBV11-1 to TRBJ1-2; D may be TRBD1 (5 bases). Between the trimmed V and J ends, which lost 5 bases and 4 bases, there was a span of 11 bases. The V gene's germline CDR1 is SGHAT and CDR2 FQDESV (reference sequence). The CDR3 totals 13 residues.

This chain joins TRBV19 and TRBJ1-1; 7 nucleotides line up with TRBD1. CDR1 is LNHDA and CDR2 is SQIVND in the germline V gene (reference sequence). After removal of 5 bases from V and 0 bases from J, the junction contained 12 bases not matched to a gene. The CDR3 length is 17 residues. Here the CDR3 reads CASSLRQGSLVNTEAFF. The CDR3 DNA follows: TGTGCCAGTAGTTTGCGACAGGGAAGCCTTGTGAACACTGAAGCTTTCTTT.

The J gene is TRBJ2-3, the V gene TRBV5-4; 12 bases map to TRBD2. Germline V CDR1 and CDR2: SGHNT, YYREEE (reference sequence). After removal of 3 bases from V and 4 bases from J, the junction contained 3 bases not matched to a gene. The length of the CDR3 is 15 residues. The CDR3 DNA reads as TGTGCCAGCAGCTCTCCTAGCGGGAGGGCAGATACGCAGTATTTT. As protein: CASSSPSGRADTQYF.

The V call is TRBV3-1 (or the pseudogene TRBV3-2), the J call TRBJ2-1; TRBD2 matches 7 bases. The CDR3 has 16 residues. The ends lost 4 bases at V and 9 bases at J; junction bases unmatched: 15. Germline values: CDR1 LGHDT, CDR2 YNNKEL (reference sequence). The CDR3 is CASSPHGGGEGGEQFF. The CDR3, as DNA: TGTGCCAGCAGCCCGCATGGCGGGGGAGAGGGAGGTGAGCAGTTCTTC.

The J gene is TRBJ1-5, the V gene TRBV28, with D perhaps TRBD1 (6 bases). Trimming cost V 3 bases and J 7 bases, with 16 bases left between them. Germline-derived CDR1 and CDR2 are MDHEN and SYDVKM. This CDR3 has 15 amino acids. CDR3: CASSLLGAPDQPQHF. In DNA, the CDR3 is TGTGCCAGCAGTTTGTTGGGGGCGCCTGACCAGCCCCAGCATTTT.

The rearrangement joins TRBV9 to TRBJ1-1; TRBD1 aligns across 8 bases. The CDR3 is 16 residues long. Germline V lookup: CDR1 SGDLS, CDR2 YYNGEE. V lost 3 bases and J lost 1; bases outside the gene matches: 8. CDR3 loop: CASSERRGTGNTEAFF. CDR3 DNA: TGTGCCAGCAGCGAACGGAGGGGGACAGGGAACACTGAAGCTTTCTTT. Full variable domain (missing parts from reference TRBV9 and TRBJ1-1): DSGVTQTPKHLITATGQRVTLRCSPRSGDLSVYWYQQSLDQGLQFLIQYYNGEERAKGNILERFSAQQFPDLHSELNLSSLELGDSALYFCASSERRGTGNTEAFFGQGTRLTVV.

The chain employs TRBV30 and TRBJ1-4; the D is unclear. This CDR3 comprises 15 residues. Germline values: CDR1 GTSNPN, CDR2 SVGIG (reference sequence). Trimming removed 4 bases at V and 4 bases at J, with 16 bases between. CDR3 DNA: TGTGCCTGGACCCCCCAGAGAGGGTTTAATGAAAAACTGTTTTTT. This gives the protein CAWTPQRGFNEKLFF.

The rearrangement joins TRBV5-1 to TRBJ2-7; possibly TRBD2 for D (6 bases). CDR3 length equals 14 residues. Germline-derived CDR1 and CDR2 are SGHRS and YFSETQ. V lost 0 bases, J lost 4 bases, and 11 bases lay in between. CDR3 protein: CASSLGLGRYEQYF. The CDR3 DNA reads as TGCGCCAGCAGCTTGGGGTTAGGGAGGTACGAGCAGTACTTC.

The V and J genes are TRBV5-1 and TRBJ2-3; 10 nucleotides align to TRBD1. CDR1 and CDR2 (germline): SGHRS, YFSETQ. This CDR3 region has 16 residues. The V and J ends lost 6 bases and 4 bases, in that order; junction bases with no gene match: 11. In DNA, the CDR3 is TGCGCCAGCACCAATTATTGGGACAGGGGCTCAGATACGCAGTATTTT. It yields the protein CASTNYWDRGSDTQYF.

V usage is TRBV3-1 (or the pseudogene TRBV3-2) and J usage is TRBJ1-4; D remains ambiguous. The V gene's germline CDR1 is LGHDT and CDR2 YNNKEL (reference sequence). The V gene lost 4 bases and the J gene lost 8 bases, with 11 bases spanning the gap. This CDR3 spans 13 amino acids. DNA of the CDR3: TGTGCCAGCAGCCCCAGTACAAAAGAAAAACTGTTTTTT. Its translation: CASSPSTKEKLFF.

CDR3 region: CASSYLGRGPQETQYF. CDR3 in DNA: TGTGCCAGCAGTTACTTGGGGAGAGGGCCCCAAGAGACCCAGTACTTC. The genes are TRBV6-5 and TRBJ2-5, with D possibly TRBD2 on 5 matching bases. Germline V gene lookup returns CDR1 MNHEY and CDR2 SVGAGI. V lost 1 base, J lost 1 base, and 13 bases lay in between. The CDR3 runs to 16 residues.

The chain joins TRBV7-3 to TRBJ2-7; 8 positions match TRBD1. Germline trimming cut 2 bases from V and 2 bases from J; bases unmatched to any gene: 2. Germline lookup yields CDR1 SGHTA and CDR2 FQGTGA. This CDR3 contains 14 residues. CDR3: CASSLGQGTYEQYF. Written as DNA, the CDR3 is TGTGCCAGCAGCTTAGGACAGGGTACCTACGAGCAGTACTTC.

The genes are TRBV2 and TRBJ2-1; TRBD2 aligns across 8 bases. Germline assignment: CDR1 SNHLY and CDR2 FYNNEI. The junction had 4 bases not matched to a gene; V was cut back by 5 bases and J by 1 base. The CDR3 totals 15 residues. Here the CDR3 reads CASSRASGSYNEQFF. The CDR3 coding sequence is TGTGCCAGCAGTCGGGCTAGCGGGTCCTACAATGAGCAGTTCTTC.

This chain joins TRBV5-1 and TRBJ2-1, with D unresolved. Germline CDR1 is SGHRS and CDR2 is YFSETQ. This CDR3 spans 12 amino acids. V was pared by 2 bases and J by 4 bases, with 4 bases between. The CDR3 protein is CASSFRYNEQFF. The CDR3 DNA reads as TGCGCCAGCAGCTTCAGGTACAATGAGCAGTTCTTC.

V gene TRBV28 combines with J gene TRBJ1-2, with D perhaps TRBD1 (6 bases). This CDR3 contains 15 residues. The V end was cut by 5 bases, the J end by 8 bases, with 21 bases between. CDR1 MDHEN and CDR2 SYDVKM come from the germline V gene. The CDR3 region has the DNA TGTGCCAGCAGTCCCCCGTTAGGGGGTTATAAAGGCTACACCTTC. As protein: CASSPPLGGYKGYTF.

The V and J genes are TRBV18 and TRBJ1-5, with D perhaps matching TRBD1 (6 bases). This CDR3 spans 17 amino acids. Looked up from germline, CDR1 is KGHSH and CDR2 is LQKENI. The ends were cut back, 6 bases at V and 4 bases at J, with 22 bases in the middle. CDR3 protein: CASSSIPQGTGNQPQHF. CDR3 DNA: TGTGCCAGCTCGTCGATACCACAGGGTACGGGAAATCAGCCCCAGCATTTT.